Listed below are T cell receptor beta chains from one sample, sequenced in a study of blood T cell repertoires in COVID-19. Using immunoSEQ multiplex PCR, the repertoire was profiled, and TCRdb retains in-frame clones only, with some absent. This sample has 150,000 to 200,000 clones, with roughly 84% found just once. The sample consisted of PBMCs or T cells enriched from blood (not recorded which). The receptor set was obtained from a woman aged 30 to 39 who had been exposed to COVID-19. Each CDR3 is given with its conserved first and last residue. D genes are given only for firm matches. Clone size is stated in some rows and not others, as once, few, many or a class when expanded.

V,D,size,J,DNA,CDR3
TRBV6-5,.,many,TRBJ1-1,TGTGCCAGCAGTTGGTCGGGTTCAACTGAAGCTTTCTTT,CASSWSGSTEAFF
TRBV6-5,TRBD1,.,TRBJ2-5,TGTGCCAGCTCTATAGGTGTACAGGGGGGAGAGACCCAGTACTTC,CASSIGVQGGETQYF
TRBV4-1,TRBD1,once,TRBJ1-2,TGCGCCAGCAGCCATGTGGGACAGGTGGAAGGCTACACCTTC,CASSHVGQVEGYTF
TRBV18,.,.,TRBJ1-2,TGTGCCAGCTCACCACCGGAGGCGCCCTATGGCTACACCTTC,CASSPPEAPYGYTF
TRBV7-7,TRBD1,.,TRBJ1-1,TGTGCTAGCAGCCCTCTAGGACAGGGCCGGATAAACACTGAAGCTTTCTTT,CASSPLGQGRINTEAFF
TRBV27,TRBD1,once,TRBJ2-7,TGTGCCAGCAGTCCCGGGGACAGGGGGAACGGCGAGCAGTACTTC,CASSPGDRGNGEQYF
TRBV4-1,.,.,TRBJ1-3,TGCGCCAGCAGCCAAGGCCCGCTAGCAGCTAAAAACACCATATATTTT,CASSQGPLAAKNTIYF
TRBV18,.,.,TRBJ1-2,TGTGCCAGCTCACCAGCGGGGGGGGCACCCGGCTACACCTTC,CASSPAGGAPGYTF
TRBV2,TRBD1,.,TRBJ1-6,TGTGCCAGCAGTGCCGGGACAGGGGGTGGAGAGCGAGGTAATTCACCCCTCCACTTT,CASSAGTGGGERGNSPLHF
TRBV4-1,.,.,TRBJ1-1,TGCGCCAGCAGCCTTTCGCAAACTTCGGAGGTCGGCTTCTTT,CASSLSQTSEVGFF
TRBV7-8,TRBD1,once,TRBJ1-1,TGTGCCAGCAGCTTAGCGGACAGGTTGTCGGGGAACACTGAAGCTTTCTTT,CASSLADRLSGNTEAFF
TRBV4-1,TRBD2,.,TRBJ2-5,TGCGCCAGCACCCGAACGACTAGCGGGGGAGAGACCCAGTACTTC,CASTRTTSGGETQYF
TRBV16,.,.,TRBJ1-3,TGTGCCAGCAGCCAGAGGGCCGCCAACTCTGGAAACACCATATATTTT,CASSQRAANSGNTIYF
TRBV7-9,TRBD1,.,TRBJ2-3,TGTGCCAGCAGCTTAAGGACAGGGGGCACAGATACGCAGTATTTT,CASSLRTGGTDTQYF
TRBV7-2,TRBD1,.,TRBJ1-1,TGTGCCAGCAGCTTGGGACAGGGGCTAAACACTGAAGCTTTCTTT,CASSLGQGLNTEAFF
TRBV6-6,.,.,TRBJ2-3,TGTGCCAGCAGTTACGGTTCGGGTCCGGATACGCAGTATTTT,CASSYGSGPDTQYF
TRBV7-2,.,.,TRBJ2-4,TGTGCCAGCAGCCTGAGCCCCGAAAACATTCAGTACTTC,CASSLSPENIQYF
TRBV9,.,.,TRBJ1-3,TGTGCCAGCAGCGTAGCTGGAGGGGCTGGAAACACCATATATTTT,CASSVAGGAGNTIYF
TRBV7-2,.,.,TRBJ1-6,TGTGCCAGCAGTTTCATTTCCTCACCCCTCCACTTT,CASSFISSPLHF
TRBV3-1/TRBV3-2,TRBD1,.,TRBJ1-1,TGTGCCAGCAGCCCGGGACAGGGGACTGAAGCTTTCTTT,CASSPGQGTEAFF
TRBV6-6,TRBD1,.,TRBJ2-7,TGTGCCAGCAGCCTTCTCGACAGGGATTCTAATGGGCAGTACTTC,CASSLLDRDSNGQYF
TRBV5-1,TRBD2,once,TRBJ2-5,TGCGCCAGCACCAACGGGGGGGCGACCCAAGAGACCCAGTACTTC,CASTNGGATQETQYF
TRBV27,.,.,TRBJ1-1,TGTGCCAGCAGTCCACGGACTTTGGGGAACACTGAAGCTTTCTTT,CASSPRTLGNTEAFF
TRBV3-1/TRBV3-2,TRBD1,.,TRBJ2-7,TGTGCCAGCATGGGTACAGGGGGATACGAGCAGTACTTC,CASMGTGGYEQYF
TRBV6-1,.,once,TRBJ1-5,TGTGCCAGCAGTGAAGGAGGGACAATAAATCAGCCCCAGCATTTT,CASSEGGTINQPQHF
TRBV4-3,TRBD1,.,TRBJ1-4,TGCGCCAGCAGCCGCAGGGGACAGGGGAATGAAAAACTGTTTTTT,CASSRRGQGNEKLFF
TRBV19,.,few,TRBJ2-7,TGTGCCAGTAGTATACGGGCCCGACAGTGGAACGAGCAGTACTTC,CASSIRARQWNEQYF
TRBV2,.,.,TRBJ2-7,TGTGCCAGCAGTGTTTACAGGGCCGACGAGCAGTACTTC,CASSVYRADEQYF
TRBV11-1,TRBD1,few,TRBJ1-4,TGTGCCAGCAGCCCTTACAGGGGACCTCAGGAAAAACTGTTTTTT,CASSPYRGPQEKLFF
TRBV27,.,.,TRBJ2-1,TGTGCCAGCTATAAATCGGGCCCCGCGACAGGTGAGCAGTTCTTC,CASYKSGPATGEQFF
TRBV5-1,.,.,TRBJ2-7,TGCGCCAGCAGCTTGCAGGGGAACTACGAGCAGTACTTC,CASSLQGNYEQYF
TRBV5-4,TRBD1,.,TRBJ2-7,TGTGCCAGCAGCTCTCGGACAGGGAACTACGAGCAGTACTTC,CASSSRTGNYEQYF
TRBV7-2,TRBD1,.,TRBJ1-2,TGTGCCAGCCCCAGGCGCAGGGGGAATGGCTACACCTTC,CASPRRRGNGYTF
TRBV5-1,TRBD1,.,TRBJ2-2,TGCGCCAGCAGCTCGGGACAGGGGGGATTTGCGGCCGGGGAGCTGTTTTTT,CASSSGQGGFAAGELFF
TRBV19,.,.,TRBJ1-3,TGTGCCAGTAGTATAGCGACTGGCTCTGGAAACACCATATATTTT,CASSIATGSGNTIYF
TRBV25-1,.,.,TRBJ1-1,TGTGCCAGCAGTGAACCCAAGAACACTGAAGCTTTCTTT,CASSEPKNTEAFF
TRBV7-9,.,.,TRBJ1-3,TGTGCCAGCAGCCCCTCAGGAGGAAACACCATATATTTT,CASSPSGGNTIYF
TRBV12-3/TRBV12-4,.,.,TRBJ2-1,TGTGCCAGCAGTTTAAGCGGGCGGAATGAGCAGTTCTTC,CASSLSGRNEQFF
TRBV27,.,.,TRBJ1-1,TGTGCCAGCAGTTTATCGGCAGGGCTAACTGAAGCTTTCTTT,CASSLSAGLTEAFF
TRBV29-1,.,.,TRBJ2-1,TGCAGCGGAGGGGGTGATGAGCAGTTCTTC,CSGGGDEQFF
TRBV5-5,.,.,TRBJ2-3,TGTGCCAGCAGCTTGGGCAGGGCTATGGGCCCAGATACGCAGTATTTT,CASSLGRAMGPDTQYF
TRBV5-1,.,.,TRBJ2-7,TGCGCCAGCAGCTTTTGGGGGGAATCCTACGAGCAGTACTTC,CASSFWGESYEQYF
TRBV2,TRBD2,few,TRBJ2-1,TGTGCCAGCAGTGAGGTAGCGGGGCGGAATGAGCAGTTCTTC,CASSEVAGRNEQFF
TRBV20-1,.,.,TRBJ2-3,TGCAGTGCAGAGGTCACAGATACGCAGTATTTT,CSAEVTDTQYF
TRBV5-8,TRBD2,.,TRBJ2-1,TGTGCCAGCGGGGGGGTCCAGCAGTTCTTC,CASGGVQQFF
TRBV19,.,.,TRBJ1-5,TGTGCCAGTAGGGCGCGCAGGGTGGGCAATCAGCCCCAGCATTTT,CASRARRVGNQPQHF
TRBV2,.,few,TRBJ1-6,TGTGCCAGAAGGGACATGAATTCACCCCTCCACTTT,CARRDMNSPLHF
TRBV14,.,.,TRBJ2-1,TGTGCCAGCAGCCTTCAGGGGGGCTCCTACAATGAGCAGTTCTTC,CASSLQGGSYNEQFF
TRBV5-5,.,.,TRBJ1-5,TGTGCCAGCAGCTTGGGGCAGGTCGGACAGCCCCAGCATTTT,CASSLGQVGQPQHF
TRBV28,.,few,TRBJ1-1,TGTGCCAGCAGACGCCATAGCAGGGTTTATTCTGAAGCTTTCTTT,CASRRHSRVYSEAFF